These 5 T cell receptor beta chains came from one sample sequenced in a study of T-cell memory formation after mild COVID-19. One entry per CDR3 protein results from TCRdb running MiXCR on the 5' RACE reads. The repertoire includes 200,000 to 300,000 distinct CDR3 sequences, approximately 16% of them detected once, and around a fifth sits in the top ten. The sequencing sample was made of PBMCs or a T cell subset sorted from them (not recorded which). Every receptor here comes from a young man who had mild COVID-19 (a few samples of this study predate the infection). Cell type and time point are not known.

CDR3 in amino acids: CASSLDQGPQHF. As DNA, the CDR3 is TGTGCCAGCAGCCTAGATCAGGGACCCCAGCATTTT. This rearrangement joins TRBV7-2 to TRBJ1-5; TRBD1 is a possible D gene (5 bases). Germline V gene data show CDR1 as SGHTA and CDR2 as FQGNSA. V gave up 5 bases and J gave up 10 bases, with 12 bases separating them. This CDR3 spans 12 amino acids. Combining the CDR3 with reference TRBV7-2 and TRBJ1-5 gives the whole variable domain GAGVSQSPSNKVTEKGKDVELRCDPISGHTALYWYRQSLGQGLEFLIYFQGNSAPDKSGLPSDRFSAERTGGSVSTLTIQRTQQEDSAVYLCASSLDQGPQHFGDGTRLSIL.

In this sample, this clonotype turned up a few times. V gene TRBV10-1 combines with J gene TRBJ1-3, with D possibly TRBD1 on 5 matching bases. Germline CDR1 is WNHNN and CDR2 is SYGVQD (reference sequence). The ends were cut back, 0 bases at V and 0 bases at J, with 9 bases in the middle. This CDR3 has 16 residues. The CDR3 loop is CASSESPGTSGNTIYF. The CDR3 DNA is TGCGCCAGCAGTGAGTCTCCAGGGACCTCTGGAAACACCATATATTTT.

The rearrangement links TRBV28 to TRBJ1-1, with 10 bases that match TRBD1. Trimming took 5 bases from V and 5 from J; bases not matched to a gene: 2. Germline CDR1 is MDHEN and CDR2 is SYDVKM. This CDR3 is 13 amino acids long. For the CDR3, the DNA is TGTGCCAGCAGTGGGACAGGGGAGACTGAAGCTTTCTTT. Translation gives CASSGTGETEAFF.

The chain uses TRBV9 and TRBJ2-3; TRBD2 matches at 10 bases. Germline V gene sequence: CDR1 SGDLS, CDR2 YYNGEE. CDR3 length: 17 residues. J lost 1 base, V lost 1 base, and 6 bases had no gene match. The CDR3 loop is CASSVISGGAGTDTQYF. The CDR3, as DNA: TGTGCCAGCAGCGTAATCAGCGGGGGGGCCGGCACAGATACGCAGTATTTT.

CDR3 residues: CASSPGGPQETQYF. The CDR3 DNA follows: TGCGCCAGCAGCCCCGGAGGCCCGCAAGAGACCCAGTACTTC. The chain links TRBV5-1 to TRBJ2-5, with D possibly being TRBD2 (5 bases). CDR1 and CDR2 from the germline V gene are SGHRS and YFSETQ. Trimming pared 4 bases from V and 2 bases from J, leaving 12 bases between. The CDR3 extends over 14 amino acids. The full variable domain, its missing parts supplied by reference TRBV5-1 and TRBJ2-5, is KAGVTQTPRYLIKTRGQQVTLSCSPISGHRSVSWYQQTPGQGLQFLFEYFSETQRNKGNFPGRFSGRQFSNSRSEMNVSTLELGDSALYLCASSPGGPQETQYFGPGTRLLVL.